These 27 T cell receptor beta chains came from one sample sequenced in a study of identical twins. A single record per CDR3 protein comes from TCRdb applying MiXCR to the 5' RACE reads. The data hold a few hundred thousand distinct CDR3 sequences, with approximately 24% observed a single time. The sample was also reused in another study, on T cells expressing NK-cell markers.

The sequenced sample was CD4+ T cells sorted from blood. The receptor source for this set is a woman between 18 and 30 years old in good health.

V gene TRBV5-5 combines with J gene TRBJ1-1, with D unclear. Germline V lookup: CDR1 SGHKS, CDR2 YYEKEE (reference sequence). This CDR3 spans 16 amino acids. Trimming took off 0 bases at V and 3 bases at J, with 15 bases between the two ends. DNA for the CDR3: TGTGCCAGCAGCTTGGTTCTGAGAGTGGAGGACACTGAAGCTTTCTTT. Translated, it gives CASSLVLRVEDTEAFF.

The chain is built from TRBV24-1 and TRBJ2-5; D may be TRBD2 (6 bases). The CDR3 loop spans 15 amino acids. Trimming removed 7 bases at V and 5 bases at J, with 19 bases between. CDR1 and CDR2 from the germline V gene are KGHDR and SFDVKD. The CDR3: CATSSGAPLAETQYF. The CDR3 region has the DNA TGTGCCACCAGCTCGGGAGCCCCACTGGCGGAGACCCAGTACTTC.

This clonotype was seen a few times. The rearrangement links TRBV2 to TRBJ2-5; a weak D match, TRBD2 (5 bases). The germline gives CDR1 SNHLY, CDR2 FYNNEI. CDR3 length: 12 residues. The V end was cut by 6 bases, the J end by 5 bases, with 10 bases between. CDR3 sequence (DNA): TGTGCCAGCAGGGACTCCTCGGAGACCCAGTACTTC. Translation gives CASRDSSETQYF. The full variable domain, its missing parts supplied by reference TRBV2 and TRBJ2-5, is EPEVTQTPSHQVTQMGQEVILRCVPISNHLYFYWYRQILGQKVEFLVSFYNNEISEKSEIFDDQFSVERPDGSNFTLKIRSTKLEDSAMYFCASRDSSETQYFGPGTRLLVL.

The gene calls are TRBV20-1 and TRBJ2-7; 7 nucleotides match TRBD2. Unmatched junction bases numbered 4, after V lost 2 bases and J lost 0 bases. The CDR3 has 14 amino acids. From germline, CDR1 is DFQATT and CDR2 SNEGSKA (reference sequence). The CDR3 DNA reads TGCAGTGCTAGACCTCCTAGCGGCTCCTACGAGCAGTACTTC. As protein: CSARPPSGSYEQYF.

The table lists this clonotype with a few counts. The genes are TRBV24-1 and TRBJ2-1; the D is unclear. Germline V gene lookup returns CDR1 KGHDR and CDR2 SFDVKD. V lost 4 bases, J lost 7 bases, and 16 bases lay in between. The CDR3 sequence is 15 residues long. The CDR3 loop is CATSERTPLGNEQFF. The CDR3 region has the DNA TGTGCCACCAGTGAACGGACCCCCCTAGGGAATGAGCAGTTCTTC.

This clonotype was seen more than once but under ten times. The chain uses TRBV2 and TRBJ2-7; 7 bases are a match to TRBD1. CDR3 length equals 13 residues. Trimming took 6 bases from V and 6 from J; bases not matched to a gene: 8. CDR1 is SNHLY and CDR2 is FYNNEI in the germline V gene. CDR3 sequence (DNA): TGTGCCAGCAGCCGCGACAGGGTAGTCGAGCAGTACTTC. This translates into CASSRDRVVEQYF.

The rearrangement links TRBV5-1 to TRBJ2-1, with D possibly TRBD2 on 5 matching bases. The CDR3 is made up of 15 amino acids. The ends were cut back, 1 base at V and 5 bases at J, with 13 bases in the middle. Germline CDR1 SGHRS, CDR2 YFSETQ. CDR3: CASSLFPSRNNEQFF. The CDR3 DNA reads as TGCGCCAGCAGCTTGTTCCCTAGCCGAAACAATGAGCAGTTCTTC.

This clonotype has just a few counts. The chain has TRBV10-3 and TRBJ2-1, with 13 bases lining up with TRBD2. The trim removed 1 base at V and 5 bases at J, leaving 5 bases unmatched. The CDR3 loop spans 17 amino acids. Germline V gene sequence: CDR1 ENHRY, CDR2 SYGVKD. The CDR3 here is CAISEFLGTSGNNEQFF. The CDR3 coding sequence is TGTGCCATCAGTGAGTTTTTGGGGACTAGCGGGAACAATGAGCAGTTCTTC.

The chain carries TRBV5-1 and TRBJ2-3; TRBD1 might be the D (6 bases). From germline, CDR1 is SGHRS and CDR2 YFSETQ. The V end lost 4 bases, the J end lost 5 bases, and 20 bases lay between the germline ends. The CDR3 has 16 residues. The CDR3 sequence: CASSTSTTGSGDTQYF. In nucleotides, the CDR3 is TGCGCCAGCAGCACGTCAACAACAGGGTCCGGAGATACGCAGTATTTT.

This clonotype was observed a handful of times. The gene calls are TRBV5-1 and TRBJ1-1, with D tentatively TRBD1 (6 bases). Germline V gives CDR1 SGHRS, CDR2 YFSETQ. This CDR3 has 14 residues. V dropped 4 bases and J dropped 1 base, with 11 bases sitting between them. CDR3 bases: TGCGCCAGCAGCCCCGGAGGGGGGAACACTGAAGCTTTCTTT. It is translated as CASSPGGGNTEAFF.

This chain links TRBV19 with TRBJ1-1; D is uncertain. This CDR3 contains 13 residues. V lost 7 bases and J lost 3, with 12 bases in between. Germline-derived CDR1 and CDR2 are LNHDA and SQIVND (reference sequence). The CDR3 DNA follows: TGTGCCAGTACCCTATACGGGGACACTGAAGCTTTCTTT. Encoded protein: CASTLYGDTEAFF.

This clonotype was seen only a few times. The chain uses TRBV3-1 and TRBJ2-7; the D is unclear. The ends were cut back, 3 bases at V and 9 bases at J, with 9 bases in the middle. The CDR3 has 11 residues. Per germline, CDR1 LGHDT and CDR2 YNNKEL (reference sequence). The CDR3 DNA sequence: TGTGCCAGCAGCCATGGGTTCGGGCAGTACTTC. This sequence encodes CASSHGFGQYF.

The chain combines TRBV18 with TRBJ2-3, with TRBD2 as a possible D gene (6 bases). CDR3 size: 13 residues. Trimming cost V 7 bases and J 5 bases, with 13 bases left between them. Germline assignment: CDR1 KGHSH and CDR2 LQKENI. The CDR3 sequence: CASFEGGLDTQYF. In nucleotides, the CDR3 is TGTGCCAGCTTCGAGGGAGGATTAGATACGCAGTATTTT.

The V gene is TRBV6-1, the J gene TRBJ2-2; D call uncertain. The CDR3 spans 14 residues. Germline CDR1 MNHNS, CDR2 SASEGT. Trimming took off 7 bases at V and 2 bases at J, with 11 bases between the two ends. For the CDR3, the DNA is TGTGCCAGCAAGATGGACGGTAACACCGGGGAGCTGTTTTTT. Amino acid sequence: CASKMDGNTGELFF.

The V and J genes are TRBV13 and TRBJ1-1; D gene ambiguous. This CDR3 has 15 residues. Germline assignment: CDR1 PRHDT and CDR2 FYEKMQ (reference sequence). The ends were cut back, 5 bases at V and 4 bases at J, with 17 bases in the middle. In DNA form, the CDR3 reads TGTGCCAGCAGCCCCCACCGGTCCCGGGGCACTGAAGCTTTCTTT. Translation: CASSPHRSRGTEAFF.

CDR3 DNA sequence: TGCGCCAGCAGCCAAGATCCACAGAGCTCTGGAAACACCATATATTTT. Encoded protein: CASSQDPQSSGNTIYF. The V and J genes are TRBV4-3 and TRBJ1-3; D gene unclear. The ends were cut back, 0 bases at V and 0 bases at J, with 9 bases in the middle. Per the germline V gene, CDR1 is LGHNA and CDR2 is YSLEER. This CDR3 is 16 amino acids long.

This clonotype has just a few counts. The V and J genes are TRBV5-1 and TRBJ2-2; D is uncertain. Germline CDR1 is SGHRS and CDR2 is YFSETQ. The V and J ends lost 2 bases and 5 bases respectively, with 13 bases between them. The CDR3 totals 15 residues. The DNA for the CDR3 is TGCGCCAGCAGCTTCGGGTCCGTTTTGACCGGGGAGCTGTTTTTT. It encodes CASSFGSVLTGELFF.

The gene calls are TRBV12-3 or TRBV12-4 and TRBJ1-2; no clear D gene. V lost 4 bases and J lost 8, with 17 bases in between. The CDR3 is 14 residues long. CDR3 coding DNA: TGTGCCAGCAGTTCCTCCCCCGGCGCGGGAGGCTACACCTTC. This sequence encodes CASSSSPGAGGYTF.

This clonotype has just a few counts. The J gene is TRBJ1-2, the V gene TRBV9; D gene unclear. V gave up 3 bases and J gave up 4 bases, with 10 bases separating them. The V gene's germline CDR1 is SGDLS and CDR2 YYNGEE. The CDR3 runs to 13 residues. Written as DNA, the CDR3 is TGTGCCAGCAGCGGTACAAGAATCTATGGCTACACCTTC. Translation: CASSGTRIYGYTF.

The chain couples TRBV12-3 or TRBV12-4 to TRBJ2-6; no clear D gene. V was trimmed by 7 bases and J by 0 bases, leaving 7 bases between them. The CDR3 runs 14 residues. The CDR3 protein is CASKRDSGANVLTF. CDR3 nucleotide sequence: TGTGCCAGCAAAAGGGACTCTGGGGCCAACGTCCTGACTTTC.

This chain joins TRBV19 and TRBJ2-7; TRBD2 might be the D (5 bases). CDR3 length equals 14 residues. With 4 bases removed from V and 2 bases from J, the gap between germline ends came to 12 bases. Germline V lookup: CDR1 LNHDA, CDR2 SQIVND (reference sequence). The CDR3 sequence: CASSRIGNTYEQYF. The CDR3 DNA follows: TGTGCCAGTAGTAGAATCGGGAACACCTACGAGCAGTACTTC.

This chain links TRBV29-1 with TRBJ1-2; 9 positions agree with TRBD1. CDR3 size: 12 residues. CDR1 and CDR2 (germline): SQVTM, ANQGSEA. Trimming removed 6 bases from V and 6 bases from J; junction bases left unmatched: 5. CDR3 amino acids: CSVAGQGHGYTF. The CDR3 region has the DNA TGCAGCGTGGCGGGACAGGGACATGGCTACACCTTC.

The chain joins TRBV18 to TRBJ2-7; 9 nucleotides agree with TRBD1. Germline values: CDR1 KGHSH, CDR2 LQKENI. The CDR3 runs to 16 residues. Trimming took 3 bases from V and 4 from J; bases not matched to a gene: 10. The CDR3 is CASSPTPGQGQYEQYF. In nucleotides, the CDR3 is TGTGCCAGCTCACCGACACCGGGACAGGGTCAATACGAGCAGTACTTC.

This clonotype was observed a handful of times. The chain employs TRBV5-1 and TRBJ2-5; no definite D call. CDR3 length: 14 amino acids. V shed 7 bases and J shed 1 base, with 14 bases lying between them. Germline V CDR1 and CDR2: SGHRS, YFSETQ. The CDR3 DNA is TGCGCCAGCGGCCCCGTCGGGCGCCAAGAGACCCAGTACTTC. Translation gives CASGPVGRQETQYF.

This chain connects TRBV2 to TRBJ2-7; TRBD1 matches at 8 bases. The CDR3 sequence is 12 residues long. From germline, CDR1 is SNHLY and CDR2 FYNNEI. The trim removed 9 bases at V and 2 bases at J, leaving 3 bases unmatched. The CDR3 DNA is TGTGCCAGAGGGGACAGGCCCTACGAGCAGTACTTC. Protein product: CARGDRPYEQYF. Complete variable domain (other parts from reference TRBV2 and TRBJ2-7): EPEVTQTPSHQVTQMGQEVILRCVPISNHLYFYWYRQILGQKVEFLVSFYNNEISEKSEIFDDQFSVERPDGSNFTLKIRSTKLEDSAMYFCARGDRPYEQYFGPGTRLTVT.

This clonotype has only a few counts. This rearrangement joins TRBV12-5 to TRBJ2-3; D unresolved. V dropped 5 bases and J dropped 5 bases, with 8 bases sitting between them. The CDR3 is made up of 12 amino acids. From germline, CDR1 is LGHNT and CDR2 FRNRAP. CDR3 protein: CASGALLDTQYF. In DNA, the CDR3 is TGTGCTAGTGGTGCCTTATTAGATACGCAGTATTTT. Using reference TRBV12-5 and TRBJ2-3 for the parts outside the CDR3, the full variable domain is DARVTQTPRHKVTEMGQEVTMRCQPILGHNTVFWYRQTMMQGLELLAYFRNRAPLDDSGMPKDRFSAEMPDATLATLKIQPSEPRDSAVYFCASGALLDTQYFGPGTRLTVL.

This clonotype was seen a handful of times. This sequence joins TRBV6-2 or TRBV6-3 and TRBJ1-5; D is unresolved. This CDR3 region has 13 residues. V was cut by 2 bases and J by 6 bases, with 8 bases left in between. CDR1 is MNHEY, CDR2 SVGEGT, per germline. DNA of the CDR3: TGTGCCAGCAGTTACGATATTGCTCAGCCCCAGCATTTT. Encoded protein: CASSYDIAQPQHF.